A selection of T cell receptor beta chains follows, all from one sample in a study of T cell responses to AZD1222 COVID-19 vaccine. Only in-frame clones appear in the TCRdb table, and some are missing; sequencing was by immunoSEQ multiplex PCR. The sample holds around 100,000 clones, roughly 89% seen once. Sequenced material: peripheral blood, taken on day 0 of AZD1222 vaccination. The receptors stem from an adult in good health. Both conserved end residues are part of each CDR3. A D gene is named only where the DNA matches it firmly. Some rows mark clone size as missing; the rest say once, few, many or name a class of expanded clone.

v_call	j_call	d_call	clone_size	cdr3_aa	cdr3_nt
TRBV9	TRBJ1-4	-	-	CASSPGGGGEKLFF	TGTGCCAGCAGCCCCGGGGGGGGAGGTGAAAAACTGTTTTTT
TRBV6-5	TRBJ1-5	-	-	CASTLEASPQPQHF	TGTGCCAGCACCCTGGAGGCCTCTCCTCAGCCCCAGCATTTT
TRBV7-9	TRBJ2-7	-	-	CASSTEGLGLNEQYF	TGTGCCAGCAGCACGGAGGGACTGGGACTTAACGAGCAGTACTTC
TRBV10-3	TRBJ2-2	-	-	CAISGGFGELFF	TGTGCCATCAGTGGGGGCTTCGGGGAGCTGTTTTTT
TRBV6-1	TRBJ1-5	-	-	CASSDKAVKHF	TGTGCCAGCAGTGACAAAGCAGTCAAGCATTTT
TRBV19	TRBJ1-2	TRBD1	-	CASSPNRGRGYTF	TGTGCCAGTAGTCCGAACAGGGGGCGCGGCTACACCTTC
TRBV3-1/TRBV3-2	TRBJ1-2	TRBD1	-	CASSAPGQGNYGYTF	TGTGCCAGCAGCGCCCCCGGACAGGGAAACTATGGCTACACCTTC
TRBV5-8	TRBJ2-2	TRBD2	-	CASSPLSGSTTGELFF	TGTGCCAGCAGCCCACTAAGCGGGAGTACCACCGGGGAGCTGTTTTTT
TRBV14	TRBJ2-7	-	-	CASSLNLYEQYF	TGTGCCAGCAGCCTAAACTTATACGAGCAGTACTTC
TRBV6-5	TRBJ1-2	-	-	CASSYSKRGYGYTF	TGTGCCAGCAGTTACTCGAAGCGGGGCTATGGCTACACCTTC
TRBV13	TRBJ2-7	-	-	CASSLSSNEQYF	TGTGCCAGCAGCCTCAGTAGTAACGAGCAGTACTTC
TRBV5-5	TRBJ2-1	-	few	CASSLGGNEQFF	TGTGCCAGCAGCTTAGGGGGCAATGAGCAGTTCTTC
TRBV6-5	TRBJ2-1	TRBD2	-	CASTSGSSEQFF	TGTGCCAGCACTAGCGGGAGTTCTGAGCAGTTCTTC
TRBV6-1	TRBJ1-1	-	-	CASSEIGGVNTEAFF	TGTGCCAGCAGTGAAATTGGGGGGGTGAACACTGAAGCTTTCTTT
TRBV19	TRBJ2-3	-	once	CASSTAGTLMAQYF	TGTGCCAGTAGTACCGCCGGGACTCTCATGGCGCAGTATTTT
TRBV25-1	TRBJ2-3	-	-	CASSSPGGASSNTQYF	TGTGCCAGCAGTAGTCCCGGGGGCGCAAGCTCGAATACGCAGTATTTT
TRBV29-1	TRBJ1-3	TRBD1	-	CSVQGDGNTIYF	TGCAGCGTCCAGGGGGACGGAAACACCATATATTTT
TRBV25-1	TRBJ2-2	-	-	CASSDRVVGELFF	TGTGCCAGCAGTGACAGGGTCGTCGGGGAGCTGTTTTTT
TRBV7-9	TRBJ2-5	-	once	CASSTIGGTETQYF	TGTGCCAGCAGCACAATCGGGGGCACGGAGACCCAGTACTTC
TRBV5-6	TRBJ1-2	-	-	CASSSAGFGALYGYTF	TGTGCCAGCAGCTCAGCTGGCTTCGGGGCCCTCTATGGCTACACCTTC
TRBV7-8	TRBJ1-4	TRBD1	-	CASSLVYRGWGEKLFF	TGTGCCAGCAGCTTAGTCTACAGGGGCTGGGGGGAAAAACTGTTTTTT
TRBV20-1	TRBJ2-1	TRBD2	-	CSASIPGLPKEFF	TGCAGTGCTAGTATCCCGGGACTACCTAAGGAGTTCTTC
TRBV29-1	TRBJ2-5	-	-	CSVEKGRLLYQETQYF	TGCAGCGTTGAGAAGGGGAGACTCCTGTACCAAGAGACCCAGTACTTC
TRBV18	TRBJ2-7	TRBD1	-	CASSPRQGTYEQYF	TGTGCCAGCTCGCCTAGACAGGGTACCTACGAGCAGTACTTC
TRBV19	TRBJ2-2	-	-	CASSIRPALANTGELFF	TGTGCCAGTAGTATACGGCCAGCTCTCGCGAACACCGGGGAGCTGTTTTTT
TRBV6-5	TRBJ1-1	TRBD1	-	CASREGQGVPKAFF	TGTGCCAGCAGGGAGGGACAGGGGGTCCCCAAAGCTTTCTTT
TRBV3-1/TRBV3-2	TRBJ1-4	TRBD1	-	CASSPADPWDRGNEKLFF	TGTGCCAGCAGCCCAGCCGACCCCTGGGACAGGGGAAATGAAAAACTGTTTTTT
TRBV6-2/TRBV6-3	TRBJ2-7	-	-	CASSYHPGQNSYEQYF	TGTGCCAGCAGTTACCACCCCGGACAGAACTCCTACGAGCAGTACTTC
TRBV27	TRBJ1-5	-	-	CASSTGSQPQHF	TGTGCCAGCAGTACAGGATCCCAGCCCCAGCATTTT
TRBV28	TRBJ1-5	-	once	CASSLIQLSNQPQHF	TGTGCCAGCAGTTTGATCCAGCTTAGCAATCAGCCCCAGCATTTT
TRBV30	TRBJ1-3	-	-	CAWSVRRFSGNTIYF	TGTGCCTGGAGTGTACGCAGGTTCTCTGGAAACACCATATATTTT
TRBV19	TRBJ2-2	-	-	CASSMGTGELFF	TGTGCCAGTAGTATGGGAACCGGGGAGCTGTTTTTT
TRBV7-9	TRBJ1-1	-	-	CATLDRNTEAFF	TGTGCCACCTTGGACAGGAACACTGAAGCTTTCTTT
TRBV14	TRBJ2-7	-	few	CASRQGRNYEQYF	TGTGCCAGCAGACAAGGACGAAACTACGAGCAGTACTTC
TRBV6-5	TRBJ2-3	-	-	CASSATDTQYF	TGTGCCAGCAGCGCAACAGATACGCAGTATTTT
TRBV27	TRBJ2-1	TRBD2	-	CARRTSGRGNEQFF	TGTGCCAGAAGGACTAGCGGGAGAGGCAATGAGCAGTTCTTC
TRBV18	TRBJ1-5	-	-	CASSRVGGPNQPQHF	TGTGCCAGCTCACGGGTCGGAGGGCCGAATCAGCCCCAGCATTTT
TRBV18	TRBJ1-5	TRBD1	-	CASSQTGGGNQPQHF	TGTGCCAGCTCACAGACAGGGGGTGGCAATCAGCCCCAGCATTTT
TRBV30	TRBJ2-7	-	-	CAWNPVGGREYEQYF	TGTGCCTGGAACCCCGTGGGGGGCAGGGAATACGAGCAGTACTTC
TRBV3-1/TRBV3-2	TRBJ2-2	-	-	CASTLEGGELFF	TGTGCCAGCACCCTCGAAGGCGGGGAGCTGTTTTTT
TRBV7-3	TRBJ1-6	-	-	CASSALQNSPLHF	TGTGCCAGCAGCGCCCTACAAAATTCACCCCTCCACTTT
TRBV29-1	TRBJ1-1	-	-	CSWGQGNTEAFF	TGCAGCTGGGGGCAGGGGAACACTGAAGCTTTCTTT